Listed below are T cell receptor beta chains from one sample, sequenced in a study of response to subunit inactivated influenza vaccine. TCRdb re-called the RT-PCR reads through MiXCR, storing one row per CDR3 protein. This table holds around 750,000 distinct CDR3 sequences, over 20% found once. The sequencing here drew on PBMCs from blood, taken 4 to 6 days after vaccination. These receptors all stem from a man aged 45 to 65 who received an inactivated influenza vaccine. CDR3s include the opening cysteine and the closing phenylalanine or tryptophan. A D gene is named only where the DNA matches it firmly. Size values are once, few and many counts, or a class for expanded clones, and some rows have none.

clone size	V gene	D gene	J gene	CDR3 DNA	CDR3 protein
-	TRBV20-1	TRBD1	TRBJ1-2	TGCAGTGCTCCCCCCGGGAGGGGGCATGGCTACACCTTC	CSAPPGRGHGYTF
-	TRBV29-1	-	TRBJ1-1	TGCAGCGCGCAGGTCACTGAAGCTTTCTTT	CSAQVTEAFF
-	TRBV15	TRBD2	TRBJ2-5	TGTGCCACCAGCAGAGATGGGACTAAAGAGACCCAGTACTTC	CATSRDGTKETQYF
many	TRBV12-3/TRBV12-4	-	TRBJ1-6	TGTGCCAGCAGTTTTAAACAGTATAATTCACCCCTCCACTTT	CASSFKQYNSPLHF
-	TRBV10-3	TRBD2	TRBJ2-1	TGTGCCATCAGTGATTTTACTAGCGGGACATACAATGAGCAGTTCTTC	CAISDFTSGTYNEQFF
-	TRBV25-1	-	TRBJ2-1	TGTGCCAGCAGTGAATTAGGAGACGTGCAGTTCTTC	CASSELGDVQFF
many	TRBV29-1	-	TRBJ1-1	TGCAGCGTTGAAGGTGCTTCGGGGGCGAACACTGAAGCTTTCTTT	CSVEGASGANTEAFF
few	TRBV10-3	TRBD1	TRBJ2-1	TGTGCCAGCCAGGCGGGACAGGGGATGATCGCCAATGAGCAGTTCTTC	CASQAGQGMIANEQFF
-	TRBV10-3	TRBD2	TRBJ2-1	TGTGCCATCAGGTTGGGACTAGCGGGATACAATGAGCAGTTCTTC	CAIRLGLAGYNEQFF
-	TRBV24-1	-	TRBJ2-5	TGTGCCACCAGTGGTACACGGACGGCCGGTGGGACCCAGTACTTC	CATSGTRTAGGTQYF
-	TRBV7-9	TRBD1	TRBJ2-2	TGTGCCAGCAGCACCTGGGACAGGAGAAACACCGGGGAGCTGTTTTTT	CASSTWDRRNTGELFF
few	TRBV12-3/TRBV12-4	-	TRBJ1-1	TGTGCCAGCAGTCCGGACAATGGCGACACTGAAGCTTTCTTT	CASSPDNGDTEAFF
few	TRBV7-9	-	TRBJ1-6	TGTGCCAGCAGCTGGACCCTTACCAGAAATGGGAATTCACCCCTCCACTTT	CASSWTLTRNGNSPLHF
-	TRBV6-1	TRBD1	TRBJ1-4	TGTGCCACAACCGGGACAGGGCTGGTAGGCGAAAAACTGTTTTTT	CATTGTGLVGEKLFF
-	TRBV28	TRBD2	TRBJ2-7	TGTGCCAGCAGTTTACACAGCGGGAGTTCCTACGAGCAGTACTTC	CASSLHSGSSYEQYF
few	TRBV6-1	-	TRBJ1-2	TGTGCCAGCAGTGAAGGGAGGATCTATGGCTACACCTTC	CASSEGRIYGYTF
-	TRBV20-1	TRBD2	TRBJ2-1	TGCAGTGCTCCGACTAGCGGGAATTACAATGAGCAGTTCTTC	CSAPTSGNYNEQFF
few	TRBV25-1	-	TRBJ1-5	TGTGCCAGCAGTGATGCAGGGAGTCAGCCCCAGCATTTT	CASSDAGSQPQHF
-	TRBV6-2/TRBV6-3	-	TRBJ2-1	TGTGCCAGCAGTCCAGGGGCCACCCACCTTGCCTCCCAATATGAGCAGTTCTTC	CASSPGATHLASQYEQFF
-	TRBV3-1	TRBD2	TRBJ2-1	TGTGCCAGCACACAAGGACTAGCGGGGTATGAGCAGTTCTTC	CASTQGLAGYEQFF
-	TRBV18	-	TRBJ1-2	TGTGCCAGCTCACCCCTCGGGGACTATGGCTACACCTTC	CASSPLGDYGYTF
-	TRBV5-1	-	TRBJ1-4	TGCGCCAGCAGAGGGGCCGGGCACGGGAATGAAAAACTGTTTTTT	CASRGAGHGNEKLFF
-	TRBV12-3/TRBV12-4	-	TRBJ2-3	TGTGCCAGCACCTTGGGGACATATACGCAGTATTTT	CASTLGTYTQYF
many	TRBV12-3/TRBV12-4	TRBD2	TRBJ2-5	TGTGCCAGCAGCCTCGGGACTAGCCGAGAGACCCAGTACTTC	CASSLGTSRETQYF